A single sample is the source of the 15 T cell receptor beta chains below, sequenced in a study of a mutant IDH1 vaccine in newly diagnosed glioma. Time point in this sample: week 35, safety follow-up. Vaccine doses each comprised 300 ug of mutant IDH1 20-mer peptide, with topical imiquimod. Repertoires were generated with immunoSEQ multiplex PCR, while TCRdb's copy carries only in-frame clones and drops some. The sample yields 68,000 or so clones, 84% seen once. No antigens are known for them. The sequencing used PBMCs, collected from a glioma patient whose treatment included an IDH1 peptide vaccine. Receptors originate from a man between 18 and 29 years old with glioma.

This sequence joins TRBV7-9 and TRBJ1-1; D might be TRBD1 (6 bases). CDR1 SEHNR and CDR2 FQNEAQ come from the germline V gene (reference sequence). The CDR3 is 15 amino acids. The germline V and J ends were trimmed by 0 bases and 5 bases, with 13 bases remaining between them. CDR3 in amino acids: CASSLAPRGGTEAFF. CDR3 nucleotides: TGTGCCAGCAGCTTAGCCCCCAGGGGAGGGACTGAAGCTTTCTTT.

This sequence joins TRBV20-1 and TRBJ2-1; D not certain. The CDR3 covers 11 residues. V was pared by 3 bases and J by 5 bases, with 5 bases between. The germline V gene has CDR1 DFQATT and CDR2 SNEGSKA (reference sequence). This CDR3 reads CSARVNNEQFF. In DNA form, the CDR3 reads TGCAGTGCTAGGGTAAACAATGAGCAGTTCTTC.

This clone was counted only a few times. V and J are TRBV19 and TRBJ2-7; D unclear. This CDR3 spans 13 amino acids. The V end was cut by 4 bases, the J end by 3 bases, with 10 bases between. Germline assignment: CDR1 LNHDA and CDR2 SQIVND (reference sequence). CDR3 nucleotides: TGTGCCAGTAGTACAGGCAGGAACTACGAGCAGTACTTC. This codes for CASSTGRNYEQYF.

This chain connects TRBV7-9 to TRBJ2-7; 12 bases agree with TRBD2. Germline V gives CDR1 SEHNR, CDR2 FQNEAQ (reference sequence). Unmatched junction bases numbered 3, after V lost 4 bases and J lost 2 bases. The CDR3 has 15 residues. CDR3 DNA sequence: TGTGCCAGCAGCTCAACTAGCGGGAGGACCTACGAGCAGTACTTC. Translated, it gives CASSSTSGRTYEQYF.

CDR3 DNA: TGTGCCAGTAGGGGACAGAGGGAATACGAGCAGTACTTC. This translates into CASRGQREYEQYF. The chain uses TRBV19 and TRBJ2-7; TRBD1 aligns across 7 bases. The germline V gene encodes CDR1 LNHDA and CDR2 SQIVND (reference sequence). The CDR3 covers 13 residues. V trimming: 6 bases; J trimming: 4 bases; junction bases outside the gene matches: 6.

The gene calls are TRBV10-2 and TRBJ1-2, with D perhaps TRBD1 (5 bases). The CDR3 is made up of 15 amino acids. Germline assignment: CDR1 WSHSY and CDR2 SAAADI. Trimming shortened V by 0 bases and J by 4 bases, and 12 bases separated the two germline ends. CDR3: CASSESLGRIYGYTF. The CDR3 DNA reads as TGCGCCAGCAGTGAGTCCCTGGGACGGATCTATGGCTACACCTTC.

The CDR3 protein is CASSSTRSGANVLTF. CDR3 bases: TGTGCCAGCAGCTCAACACGCTCTGGGGCCAACGTCCTGACTTTC. The chain couples TRBV28 to TRBJ2-6, with D unresolved. Trimming took off 6 bases at V and 0 bases at J, with 9 bases between the two ends. Germline V gene lookup returns CDR1 MDHEN and CDR2 SYDVKM. The CDR3 spans 15 residues. The complete variable domain, with remaining parts taken from reference TRBV28 and TRBJ2-6, reads DVKVTQSSRYLVKRTGEKVFLECVQDMDHENMFWYRQDPGLGLRLIYFSYDVKMKEKGDIPEGYSVSREKKERFSLILESASTNQTSMYLCASSSTRSGANVLTFGAGSRLTVL.

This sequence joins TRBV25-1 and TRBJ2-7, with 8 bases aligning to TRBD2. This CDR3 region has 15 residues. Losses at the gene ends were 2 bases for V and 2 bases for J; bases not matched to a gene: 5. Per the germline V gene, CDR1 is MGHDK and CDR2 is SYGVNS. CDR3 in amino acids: CASSENGGGTYEQYF. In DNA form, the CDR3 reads TGTGCCAGCAGTGAAAACGGGGGGGGGACCTACGAGCAGTACTTC.

CDR3 in amino acids: CASSLAGNTIYF. The DNA of the CDR3 is TGTGCCAGCAGCTTAGCTGGAAACACCATATATTTT. The rearrangement links TRBV13 to TRBJ1-3; D ambiguous. V lost 1 base to trimming and J lost 2 bases, with 0 bases between them. Germline V gene lookup returns CDR1 PRHDT and CDR2 FYEKMQ (reference sequence). The CDR3 runs to 12 residues.

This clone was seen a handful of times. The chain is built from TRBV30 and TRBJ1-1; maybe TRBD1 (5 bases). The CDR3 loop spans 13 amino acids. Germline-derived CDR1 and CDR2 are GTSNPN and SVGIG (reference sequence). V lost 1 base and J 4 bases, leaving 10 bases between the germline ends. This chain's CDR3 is CAWSDQGVTEAFF. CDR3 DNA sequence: TGTGCCTGGAGTGACCAGGGAGTCACTGAAGCTTTCTTT. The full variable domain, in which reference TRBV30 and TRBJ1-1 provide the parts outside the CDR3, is SQTIHQWPATLVQPVGSPLSLECTVEGTSNPNLYWYRQAAGRGLQLLFYSVGIGQISSEVPQNLSASRPQDRQFILSSKKLLLSDSGFYLCAWSDQGVTEAFFGQGTRLTVV.

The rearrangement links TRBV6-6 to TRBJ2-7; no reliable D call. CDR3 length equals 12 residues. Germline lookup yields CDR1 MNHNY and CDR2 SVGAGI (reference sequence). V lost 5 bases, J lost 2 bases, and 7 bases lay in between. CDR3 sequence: CASSQIPYEQYF. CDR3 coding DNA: TGTGCCAGCAGTCAGATTCCCTACGAGCAGTACTTC.

CDR3: CARSNSQDSYEQYF. CDR3 nucleotides: TGTGCCAGGTCAAATTCCCAAGATTCCTACGAGCAGTACTTC. The chain recombines TRBV2 with TRBJ2-7; D is unclear. The germline V gene has CDR1 SNHLY and CDR2 FYNNEI. There are 14 residues in the CDR3. Trimming took off 9 bases at V and 1 base at J, with 16 bases between the two ends.

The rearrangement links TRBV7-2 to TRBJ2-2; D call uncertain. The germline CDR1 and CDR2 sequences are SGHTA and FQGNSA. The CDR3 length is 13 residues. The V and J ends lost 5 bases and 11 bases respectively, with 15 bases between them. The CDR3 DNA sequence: TGTGCCAGCAGCCCCAGAAGGTGGGCTGAGCTGTTTTTT. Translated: CASSPRRWAELFF.

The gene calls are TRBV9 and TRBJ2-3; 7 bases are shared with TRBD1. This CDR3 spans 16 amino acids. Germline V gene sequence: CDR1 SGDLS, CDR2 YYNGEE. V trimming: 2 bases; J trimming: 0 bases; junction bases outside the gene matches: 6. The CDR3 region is CASSVGTATSTDTQYF. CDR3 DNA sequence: TGTGCCAGCAGCGTTGGGACAGCTACTAGCACAGATACGCAGTATTTT.

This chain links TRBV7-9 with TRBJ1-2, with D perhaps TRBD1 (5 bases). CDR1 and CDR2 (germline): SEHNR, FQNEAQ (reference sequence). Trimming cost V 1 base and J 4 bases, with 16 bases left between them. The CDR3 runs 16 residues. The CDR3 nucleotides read TGTGCCAGCAGCTTAGGGGCAGGGCCCTCCGTCTATGGCTACACCTTC. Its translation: CASSLGAGPSVYGYTF. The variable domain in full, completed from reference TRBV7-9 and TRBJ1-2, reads DTGVSQNPRHKITKRGQNVTFRCDPISEHNRLYWYRQTLGQGPEFLTYFQNEAQLEKSRLLSDRFSAERPKGSFSTLEIQRTEQGDSAMYLCASSLGAGPSVYGYTFGSGTRLTVV.